Described below is a single TCR beta chain sequence and its context. No antigen is known for it. These data are taken from a study of human T cells and chemical hapten exposure. Study details: Weekly scalp doses of diphenylcyclopropenone were given to patients during the approximately 25-week study. Patients, mostly women, had alopecia areata, alopecia totalis or alopecia universalis. General study results and limits: Expanded TCR counts at PT1 were positively correlated with the patch test score.

The library labeled individual cDNA molecules by adding unique molecular identifiers to them. TCRdb re-analysed the RACE reads in MiXCR, keeping a single row per CDR3 protein. The repertoire includes tens of thousands of distinct CDR3 sequences, 6.6% of them detected once, and 1% to 1.5% sits in the top ten. Time point: patch test 2, 6 weeks after DPC sensitization. As to treatment: therapeutic diphenylcyclopropenone sensitization with weekly scalp DPC. V lost 4 bases to trimming and J lost 5 bases, with 13 bases between them. Germline CDR1 ENHRY, CDR2 SYGVKD. The CDR3 consists of 14 residues. The receptor was isolated from a woman in her twenties or thirties with alopecia areata. Some clones in this sample may be carry-over from other donors' samples. Material: whole blood, obtained in connection with sensitization to the hapten diphenylcyclopropenone (DPC). This chain joins TRBV10-3 and TRBJ2-3; D uncertain. CDR3 sequence: CAISVNGVQDTQYF. The CDR3 coding sequence is TGTGCCATCAGTGTGAATGGGGTACAAGATACGCAGTATTTT.